One and the same sample provided the 8 T cell receptor beta chains below, sequenced in a study of cytomegalovirus exposure and HLA in healthy donors (TCRdb year 2017). The method behind the library was the immunoSEQ multiplex PCR assay. The multiplex PCR relied on a mix of 60 forward primers for TCR Vbeta segments and 13 reverse primers for TCR Jbeta segments. This immuneACCESS table, as held by TCRdb, lists in-frame sequences with V and J called but not all clones. Of the missing ones, under half trace to an unresolved V gene in checked studies; the others have no known cause. Across this sample there are 120,000 to 150,000 clones, with around 78% seen only once. The top ten clonotypes cover 1.5% to 2% of the sample. The sequencing sample was made of PBMCs. The source of these receptors is a woman between 18 and 29 years old in good health and CMV-seronegative.

The genes are TRBV2 and TRBJ2-1; D gene ambiguous. The CDR3 is 13 amino acids. The ends were cut back, 4 bases at V and 4 bases at J, with 8 bases in the middle. CDR1 and CDR2 from the germline V gene are SNHLY and FYNNEI. The CDR3 coding sequence is TGTGCCAGCAGTGTCCAGTGGTACAATGAGCAGTTCTTC. Amino acids: CASSVQWYNEQFF.

This clone was seen only once. The chain has TRBV18 and TRBJ2-1; possible D gene TRBD2, 6 bases. V shed 6 bases and J shed 6 bases, with 18 bases lying between them. The CDR3 is 15 amino acids. Germline V CDR1 and CDR2: KGHSH, LQKENI. CDR3 amino acids: CASSRETTSSNEQFF. The CDR3 coding sequence is TGTGCCAGCTCCAGAGAAACGACTAGTTCCAATGAGCAGTTCTTC.

This clone is a singleton in its sample. The chain combines TRBV9 with TRBJ2-3; the match to TRBD1 covers 8 bases. The ends lost 4 bases at V and 3 bases at J; junction bases unmatched: 7. The CDR3 runs to 15 residues. Germline CDR1 reads SGDLS; CDR2 reads YYNGEE. CDR3 sequence (DNA): TGTGCCAGCAGCCTACGGACAGGGAGGACAGATACGCAGTATTTT. Translating gives CASSLRTGRTDTQYF. The whole variable domain, remainder taken from reference TRBV9 and TRBJ2-3, is DSGVTQTPKHLITATGQRVTLRCSPRSGDLSVYWYQQSLDQGLQFLIQYYNGEERAKGNILERFSAQQFPDLHSELNLSSLELGDSALYFCASSLRTGRTDTQYFGPGTRLTVL.

This chain uses TRBV2 with TRBJ1-2; D perhaps matches TRBD1 (6 bases). Looked up from germline, CDR1 is SNHLY and CDR2 is FYNNEI. The CDR3 is 14 residues long. V was clipped by 6 bases and J by 3 bases, with 14 bases between them. This chain's CDR3 is CASRATGYDYGYTF. DNA for the CDR3: TGTGCCAGCAGAGCAACAGGGTACGACTATGGCTACACCTTC.

The chain carries TRBV19 and TRBJ1-2; maybe TRBD1 (5 bases). The CDR3 spans 14 residues. Germline values: CDR1 LNHDA, CDR2 SQIVND (reference sequence). Trimming removed 4 bases at V and 6 bases at J, with 15 bases between. Here the CDR3 reads CASSTPQGRHGYTF. In DNA form, the CDR3 reads TGTGCCAGTAGTACTCCTCAGGGAAGGCATGGCTACACCTTC.

The V and J genes are TRBV7-7 and TRBJ2-1; 7 bases are a match to TRBD1. The CDR3 runs 13 residues. The germline V gene encodes CDR1 SSHAT and CDR2 FNYEAQ (reference sequence). The V gene end was trimmed by 5 bases and the J gene end by 13 bases; junction bases not matched to a gene: 11. The CDR3 spells CASSPRQGSRQFF. CDR3 DNA: TGTGCCAGCAGCCCAAGACAGGGCTCCCGTCAGTTCTTC. Together with reference TRBV7-7 and TRBJ2-1, the CDR3 gives the full variable domain: GAGVSQSPRYKVTKRGQDVTLRCDPISSHATLYWYQQALGQGPEFLTYFNYEAQPDKSGLPSDRFSAERPEGSISTLTIQRTEQRDSAMYRCASSPRQGSRQFFGPGTRLTVL.

This chain uses TRBV7-2 with TRBJ2-1, with TRBD2 identical over 9 bases. Germline values: CDR1 SGHTA, CDR2 FQGNSA. CDR3 size: 15 residues. With V trimmed by 7 bases and J by 7 bases, 11 bases remained unmatched. The chain's CDR3 is CASTPYGGGGNEQFF. CDR3 nucleotide sequence: TGTGCCAGCACCCCTTACGGCGGGGGGGGGAATGAGCAGTTCTTC.

This clone was seen only a few times. CDR3 sequence reads: CATSRPGLDRNYGYTF. For the CDR3, the DNA is TGTGCCACCAGCAGACCCGGTTTAGACAGGAACTATGGCTACACCTTC. The V call is TRBV15, the J call TRBJ1-2; tentative D call: TRBD1 (6 bases). The CDR3 spans 16 residues. Trimming stripped 2 bases from V and 2 bases from J, with 15 bases between. Germline V CDR1 and CDR2: LNHNV, YYDKDF (reference sequence).